The 23 T cell receptor beta chains below all came from one sample that was sequenced in a study of T cells in Graves' hyperthyroidism and ophthalmopathy. It was RNA transcripts that yielded the amplified TCR beta CDR3 regions. Carried out on the TCR CDR3, a first-round RT-PCR used the HTBI primer set. TCRdb independently ran MiXCR on the multiplex PCR reads; one entry per CDR3 protein. The sample has 500,000 to 800,000 distinct CDR3 sequences; 45% are singletons. Sequenced: peripheral blood or thyroid tissue (not recorded which). All receptors come from an adult man with Graves' disease, either hyperthyroidism or ophthalmopathy (not recorded which).

This clonotype was detected many times. The chain employs TRBV24-1 and TRBJ2-7, with 7 bases that match TRBD1. The V gene's germline CDR1 is KGHDR and CDR2 SFDVKD. The V segment lost 2 bases and the J segment 2 bases; nucleotides outside the gene matches: 5. CDR3 length: 15 residues. The CDR3 spells CATSDSGTAPYEQYF. The CDR3 nucleotides read TGTGCCACCAGTGATTCTGGGACAGCACCCTACGAGCAGTACTTC.

The chain uses TRBV9 and TRBJ2-5; the D gene could be TRBD1 or TRBD2 (6 bases each). Per germline, CDR1 SGDLS and CDR2 YYNGEE. The V end lost 0 bases, the J end lost 9 bases, and 18 bases lay between the germline ends. CDR3 length equals 15 residues. CDR3 sequence reads: CASSVEGGSNQPQYF. DNA of the CDR3: TGTGCCAGCAGCGTAGAGGGGGGAAGCAATCAGCCCCAGTACTTC. Full variable domain (outside the CDR3, taken from reference TRBV9 and TRBJ2-5): DSGVTQTPKHLITATGQRVTLRCSPRSGDLSVYWYQQSLDQGLQFLIQYYNGEERAKGNILERFSAQQFPDLHSELNLSSLELGDSALYFCASSVEGGSNQPQYFGPGTRLLVL.

V and J are TRBV29-1 and TRBJ1-4, with TRBD1 identical over 11 bases. Trimming at V came to 4 bases and at J to 5 bases, leaving 3 bases not matched to a gene. The CDR3 loop spans 14 amino acids. Germline assignment: CDR1 SQVTM and CDR2 ANQGSEA. CDR3 DNA sequence: TGCAGCGTTGGGACAGGGGGCGGAAATGAAAAACTGTTTTTT. As protein: CSVGTGGGNEKLFF.

Ten or more counts support this clonotype. The chain recombines TRBV2 with TRBJ2-5, with D unresolved. Germline assignment: CDR1 SNHLY and CDR2 FYNNEI. The CDR3 is 12 residues long. The V gene lost 6 bases and the J gene lost 1 base, with 6 bases spanning the gap. The CDR3 here is CASRFLQETQYF. The DNA of the CDR3 is TGTGCCAGCAGATTCCTCCAAGAGACCCAGTACTTC. Looking up the rest from reference TRBV2 and TRBJ2-5 gives the full variable domain: EPEVTQTPSHQVTQMGQEVILRCVPISNHLYFYWYRQILGQKVEFLVSFYNNEISEKSEIFDDQFSVERPDGSNFTLKIRSTKLEDSAMYFCASRFLQETQYFGPGTRLLVL.

J is TRBJ2-7 and V is TRBV7-4, with D maybe TRBD1 (5 bases). The CDR3 is made up of 16 amino acids. The germline V and J ends were trimmed by 8 bases and 3 bases, with 23 bases remaining between them. Germline values: CDR1 SGHVT, CDR2 SQSDAQ. The CDR3 loop reads CASSPIAGQGFYEQYF. DNA for the CDR3: TGTGCCAGCTCACCTATAGCTGGCCAGGGATTCTACGAGCAGTACTTC.

This clonotype came up many times. The genes are TRBV2 and TRBJ1-1; no clear D gene. The CDR3 consists of 13 residues. V dropped 4 bases and J dropped 3 bases, with 9 bases sitting between them. CDR1 SNHLY and CDR2 FYNNEI come from the germline V gene. The CDR3 sequence: CASSVREYTEAFF. CDR3 DNA sequence: TGTGCCAGCAGTGTCCGGGAGTACACTGAAGCTTTCTTT.

This clonotype has just a few counts. The rearrangement joins TRBV7-6 to TRBJ1-1, with TRBD1 matching over 7 bases. Germline CDR1 SGHVS, CDR2 FNYEAQ. V shed 5 bases, J shed 3 bases, and the junction held 9 bases outside the gene matches. The CDR3 consists of 15 residues. CDR3 nucleotides: TGTGCCAGCAGCCAAGAGGGCCAGGGGGACACTGAAGCTTTCTTT. Protein sequence: CASSQEGQGDTEAFF.

This clonotype has just a few counts. The chain uses TRBV7-9 and TRBJ1-2; TRBD1 might be the D (6 bases). Trimming took 5 bases from V and 7 from J, leaving 17 bases between them. CDR3 length: 14 residues. CDR1 is SEHNR and CDR2 is FQNEAQ in the germline V gene (reference sequence). CDR3 loop: CASSRIIGGVGYTF. The CDR3 nucleotides read TGTGCCAGCAGCCGTATTATAGGGGGTGTTGGCTACACCTTC.

This clonotype was found many times. The chain is built from TRBV29-1 and TRBJ1-1; TRBD1 agrees at 7 bases. This CDR3 comprises 13 residues. V was pared by 3 bases and J by 5 bases, with 6 bases of the junction left unmatched. Germline values: CDR1 SQVTM, CDR2 ANQGSEA. CDR3: CSVEPGGGTEAFF. CDR3 in DNA: TGCAGCGTTGAGCCAGGGGGAGGGACTGAAGCTTTCTTT.

This clonotype was seen more than once but under ten times. The chain has TRBV29-1 and TRBJ1-1; a possible D gene is TRBD1 (6 bases). This CDR3 spans 13 amino acids. CDR1 and CDR2 (germline): SQVTM, ANQGSEA. Trimming removed 7 bases from V and 1 base from J, with 13 bases in between. CDR3 sequence reads: CSGVRGQNTEAFF. CDR3 nucleotide sequence: TGCAGCGGAGTCAGGGGTCAGAACACTGAAGCTTTCTTT.

Notes on this clonotype: Given a much more abundant clone one base away, this may be a read error. The chain couples TRBV14 to TRBJ1-3, with D hard to call. The germline gives CDR1 SGHDN, CDR2 FVKESK. The CDR3 is 13 residues long. The CDR3 DNA reads as TGTGCCAGCAGCCACCCCAATGGAAGCACCATATATTTT. Protein: CASSHPNGSTIYF.

This clonotype occurred many times. The rearrangement links TRBV6-6 to TRBJ1-6; no clear D gene. The V end was cut by 4 bases, the J end by 9 bases, with 7 bases between. The length of the CDR3 is 12 residues. Germline V gene data show CDR1 as MNHNY and CDR2 as SVGAGI (reference sequence). CDR3 amino acids: CASSLDTSPLHF. The CDR3 coding sequence is TGTGCCAGCAGTTTAGACACTTCACCCCTCCACTTT.

This sequence joins TRBV20-1 and TRBJ2-7; TRBD2 is a possible D gene (6 bases). CDR1 is DFQATT and CDR2 is SNEGSKA in the germline V gene (reference sequence). The CDR3 is made up of 18 amino acids. Trimming removed 3 bases from V and 2 bases from J, with 26 bases in between. This chain's CDR3 is CSARLHQDFSGRAYEQYF. DNA for the CDR3: TGCAGTGCTAGGCTACATCAGGACTTTAGCGGAAGGGCCTACGAGCAGTACTTC.

The rearrangement links TRBV29-1 to TRBJ1-1; the D gene is possibly TRBD1 (5 bases). Germline V gives CDR1 SQVTM, CDR2 ANQGSEA. V was shortened by 1 base and J by 6 bases, with 18 bases between the two germline ends. This CDR3 spans 15 amino acids. The chain's CDR3 is CSVEVASGRVPEAFF. The CDR3 DNA reads as TGCAGCGTTGAAGTCGCGAGTGGCAGGGTCCCTGAAGCTTTCTTT.

The chain employs TRBV20-1 and TRBJ1-3; D gene uncertain. Trimming took 2 bases from V and 3 from J, leaving 11 bases between them. CDR3 length: 14 amino acids. CDR1 and CDR2 (germline): DFQATT, SNEGSKA (reference sequence). This CDR3 reads CSARIWEDGNTIYF. The CDR3 DNA is TGCAGTGCTAGAATATGGGAGGATGGAAACACCATATATTTT.

This clonotype was counted a few times. The chain combines TRBV6-6 with TRBJ2-7; 9 bases fit TRBD1. The germline V gene has CDR1 MNHNY and CDR2 SVGAGI (reference sequence). CDR3 size: 14 residues. With 5 bases clipped from V and 6 bases from J, the junction kept 8 bases outside the gene matches. CDR3 DNA: TGTGCCAGCAGTGAGTTGGGACAGGGAGCCGAGCAGTACTTC. Residues: CASSELGQGAEQYF.

This chain joins TRBV2 and TRBJ1-5; no clear D. Germline assignment: CDR1 SNHLY and CDR2 FYNNEI. V was shortened by 4 bases and J by 8 bases, with 18 bases between the two germline ends. This CDR3 is 15 amino acids long. This CDR3 reads CASSARPTGWEPQHF. DNA of the CDR3: TGTGCCAGCAGTGCTAGACCGACGGGGTGGGAGCCCCAGCATTTT.

This clonotype was picked up a small number of times. The chain joins TRBV20-1 to TRBJ2-7; D is possibly TRBD1 or TRBD2 (5 bases each). Germline CDR1 DFQATT, CDR2 SNEGSKA (reference sequence). With 0 bases removed from V and 4 bases from J, the gap between germline ends came to 10 bases. CDR3 length: 13 residues. The CDR3 DNA follows: TGCAGTGCTAGAGATCTCGGGGCATACGAGCAGTACTTC. Protein product: CSARDLGAYEQYF.

This clonotype was detected only once. V usage is TRBV7-9 and J usage is TRBJ2-5, with 13 bases matching TRBD2. This CDR3 is 15 amino acids long. Trimming at V came to 3 bases and at J to 5 bases, leaving 3 bases not matched to a gene. Germline CDR1 and CDR2: SEHNR and FQNEAQ (reference sequence). This CDR3 reads CASSFGTSGVETQYF. The CDR3 nucleotides read TGTGCCAGCAGCTTCGGGACTAGCGGGGTTGAGACCCAGTACTTC.

Note on this clonotype: Given a much more abundant clone one base away, this may be a read error. This sequence joins TRBV7-8 and TRBJ1-1, with TRBD1 identical over 8 bases. The CDR3 is 14 amino acids. The germline CDR1 and CDR2 sequences are SGHVS and FQNEAQ. V gave up 2 bases and J gave up 3 bases; unmatched junction bases: 2. Here the CDR3 DNA reads TGTGCCAGCAGCTTACGGACAGGGTACACTGAAGCTTTCTTT. This codes for CASSLRTGYTEAFF. The variable domain in full, completed from reference TRBV7-8 and TRBJ1-1, reads GAGVSQSPRYKVAKRGQDVALRCDPISGHVSLFWYQQALGQGPEFLTYFQNEAQLDKSGLPSDRFFAERPEGSVSTLKIQRTQQEDSAVYLCASSLRTGYTEAFFGQGTRLTVV.

This clonotype was seen only a few times. The genes are TRBV4-1 and TRBJ1-2; 7 bases align to TRBD1. CDR3 length: 14 residues. Germline-derived CDR1 and CDR2 are MGHRA and YSYEKL. V lost 0 bases to trimming and J lost 3 bases; unmatched junction nucleotides: 1. CDR3 sequence (DNA): TGCGCCAGCAGCCAAGAAGGGACAGACTATGGCTACACCTTC. It is translated as CASSQEGTDYGYTF.

This clonotype was detected ten times or more. This rearrangement joins TRBV7-3 to TRBJ2-6; TRBD2 matches 7 bases. CDR1 is SGHTA, CDR2 FQGTGA, per germline. The V and J ends lost 2 bases and 4 bases, in that order; junction bases with no gene match: 8. This CDR3 comprises 17 residues. The CDR3 DNA is TGTGCCAGCAGCTTAGTGGGAGGGCCTTCCGGGGCCAACGTCCTGACTTTC. This sequence encodes CASSLVGGPSGANVLTF.

The rearrangement uses TRBV10-3 and TRBJ1-5, with D perhaps TRBD1 (5 bases). Trimming shortened V by 2 bases and J by 2 bases, and 16 bases separated the two germline ends. The CDR3 runs 17 residues. CDR1 ENHRY and CDR2 SYGVKD come from the germline V gene. CDR3 region: CAISEPLRGGGNQPQHF. CDR3 bases: TGTGCCATCAGTGAGCCTCTTAGGGGAGGTGGCAATCAGCCCCAGCATTTT.